This is a list of T cell receptor beta chains from one sample in a study of shared clonotypes between healthy human individuals. Produced via immunoSEQ multiplex PCR; TCRdb's table is partial and in-frame only. This table holds under 1,100,000 clones, around 76% found once. Sequencing was performed on memory CD4+ T cells sorted from blood. These receptors were taken from a man between 18 and 35 years old in good health. Each CDR3 is given with its conserved first and last residue. The order of the fields is V gene, D gene, J gene, clone size, CDR3 DNA, CDR3 protein. The D gene is left open where the match is weak. Not all rows give a size; the values are once, few, many and, for expanded clones, a class.

TRBV6-5	TRBD1	TRBJ1-2	few	TGTGCCAGCAGACCTCTACAGGGGGCTGGTGGCTACACCTTC	CASRPLQGAGGYTF
TRBV5-1	TRBD2	TRBJ2-5	-	TGCGCCAGCAGCTTGTCAGCGGGAGCTCGGGCGGAGACCCAGTACTTC	CASSLSAGARAETQYF
TRBV9	TRBD1	TRBJ1-6	-	TGTGCCAGCAGCGCCTGGGACAGTAATAATTCACCCCTCCACTTT	CASSAWDSNNSPLHF
TRBV9	-	TRBJ2-2	-	TGTGCCAGCAGCGTAGAGGGCAGGGGAGGGGAGCTGTTTTTT	CASSVEGRGGELFF
TRBV10-3	-	TRBJ1-3	-	TGTGCCATCAGTGAGTGGGGCGCTGGAAACACCATATATTTT	CAISEWGAGNTIYF
TRBV18	-	TRBJ1-4	-	TGTGCCAGCTTCAACACGGCTAATGAAAAACTGTTTTTT	CASFNTANEKLFF
TRBV19	TRBD1	TRBJ1-5	-	TGTGCCAGTAGTGTGGGACAGGGAAGTCAGCCCCAGCATTTT	CASSVGQGSQPQHF
TRBV6-4	-	TRBJ2-5	few	TGTGCCAGCAGTGACGGGGCGACCCAGTACTTC	CASSDGATQYF
TRBV4-2	-	TRBJ2-7	-	TGTGCCAGCAGCCAAGTCGGCGGGACCGCCTACGAGCAGTACTTC	CASSQVGGTAYEQYF
TRBV23-1	-	TRBJ2-7	-	TGCGCCAGCCCTAGGGACATTTACTACGAGCAGTACTTC	CASPRDIYYEQYF
TRBV19	-	TRBJ1-1	-	TGTGCCAGTAGATCGGGAGGCAGAATGAACACTGAAGCTTTCTTT	CASRSGGRMNTEAFF
TRBV7-5	-	TRBJ2-5	once	TGTGCCAGCAGCGCCAGACTAGCGGGAGCCGGGCTCGGGACCCAGTACTTC	CASSARLAGAGLGTQYF
TRBV7-2	TRBD2	TRBJ2-3	-	TGTGCCAGCAGCTTAGTCGGCGGGGGAAGGGATACGCAGTATTTT	CASSLVGGGRDTQYF
TRBV30	-	TRBJ2-7	-	TGTGCCTGGAGTGCGGGCGGGGTGCCCTACGAGCAGTACTTC	CAWSAGGVPYEQYF
TRBV11-2	-	TRBJ2-5	-	TGTGCCAGCAGCTCGGGACCTCAAGAGACCCAGTACTTC	CASSSGPQETQYF
TRBV7-2	-	TRBJ1-6	-	TGTGCCAGCAGCTTAGCGCTCGGGGTCATTTCACCCCTCCACTTT	CASSLALGVISPLHF
TRBV7-2	-	TRBJ2-1	-	TGTGCCAGCAGCTTAGCCATACTAGCTAACAATGAGCAGTTCTTC	CASSLAILANNEQFF
TRBV6-1	-	TRBJ2-2	-	TGTGCCAGCAGAAACACCGGGGAGCTGTTTTTT	CASRNTGELFF
TRBV28	TRBD1	TRBJ1-2	-	TGTGCCAGCAGTTATAGGGACAGGAGCTATGGCTACACCTTC	CASSYRDRSYGYTF
TRBV6-1	TRBD1	TRBJ1-2	once	TGTGCCAGCAGTCGGGACAGCTCCTATGGCTACACCTTC	CASSRDSSYGYTF
TRBV6-5	TRBD2	TRBJ2-1	few	TGTGCCAGCAGGGTAGCGGGCGGCAATGAGCAGTTCTTC	CASRVAGGNEQFF
TRBV10-3	TRBD2	TRBJ2-7	-	TGTGCCATCAGCGATGGACTAGTGAGCTACGAGCAGTACTTC	CAISDGLVSYEQYF
TRBV12-5	-	TRBJ2-7	-	TGTGCTAGTGGTTTTCTCCTGCTCCGGCGACAGCCCCAGGTAAGGGTTACCTATTACGAGCAGTACTTC	CASGFLLLRRQPQVRVTYYEQYF
TRBV9	TRBD2	TRBJ2-1	-	TGTGCCAGCAGCGTAAGTAGCGGGGCCTACAATGAGCAGTTCTTC	CASSVSSGAYNEQFF
TRBV5-1	-	TRBJ2-7	-	TGCGCCAGCAGCACGGCGGAGGGTCGCTACGAGCAGTACTTC	CASSTAEGRYEQYF
TRBV10-1	-	TRBJ2-1	-	TGCGCCAGCAGTGAGTCGGAACCATACAATGAGCAGTTCTTC	CASSESEPYNEQFF
TRBV5-4	TRBD1	TRBJ1-2	-	TGTGCCAGCAGCGTGGGACAGAGCTATGGCTACACCTTC	CASSVGQSYGYTF
TRBV11-2	-	TRBJ1-1	-	TGTGCCAGCAGCTTAGTGGGGCGGGCCAGCACTGAAGCTTTCTTT	CASSLVGRASTEAFF
TRBV28	-	TRBJ1-2	few	TGTGCAGCAGGACCGAGGGCTTACGGCTACACCTTC	CAAGPRAYGYTF
TRBV7-9	-	TRBJ2-5	once	TGTGCCAGCAGCTTAGCAATGCAGGTGGAGACCCAGTACTTC	CASSLAMQVETQYF
TRBV6-6	-	TRBJ1-1	-	TGTGCCAGCAGTACCACAGGGAATCCCTCGGCTTTCTTT	CASSTTGNPSAFF
TRBV19	-	TRBJ2-1	-	TGTGCCAGTAGTCTACGCAATGAGCAGTTCTTC	CASSLRNEQFF
TRBV10-3	TRBD1	TRBJ1-5	few	TGTGCCATCAGCCCGGACAGGGCCAATCAGCCCCAGCATTTT	CAISPDRANQPQHF
TRBV9	-	TRBJ2-2	-	TGTGCCAGCAGCGATCCGAGAACCCCCGGGGAGCTGTTTTTT	CASSDPRTPGELFF
TRBV5-8	-	TRBJ1-2	-	TGTGCCAGCAGCCCCTACGGGGGCGAGATCTATGGCTACACCTTC	CASSPYGGEIYGYTF
TRBV28	TRBD1	TRBJ1-1	-	TGTGCCAGCAGCTTTCTCACCGGGACAGGGATTGAAGCTTTCTTT	CASSFLTGTGIEAFF
TRBV4-2	-	TRBJ2-2	-	TGTGCCAGCAGCCAAGATGGGGCCACAGCGGGCACCGGGGAGCTGTTTTTT	CASSQDGATAGTGELFF
TRBV7-6	-	TRBJ2-5	few	TGTGCCAGCAGCCCGGGGGCCGGAGTCGAGACCCAGTACTTC	CASSPGAGVETQYF